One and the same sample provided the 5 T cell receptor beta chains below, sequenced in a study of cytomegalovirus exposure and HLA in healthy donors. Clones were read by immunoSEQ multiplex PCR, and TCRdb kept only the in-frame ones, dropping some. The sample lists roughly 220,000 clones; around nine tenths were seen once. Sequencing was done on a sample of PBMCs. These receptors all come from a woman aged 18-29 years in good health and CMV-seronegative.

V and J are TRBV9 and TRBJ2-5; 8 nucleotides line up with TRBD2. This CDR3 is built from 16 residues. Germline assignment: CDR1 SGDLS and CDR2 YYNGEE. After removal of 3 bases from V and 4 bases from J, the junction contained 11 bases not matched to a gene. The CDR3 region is CASSDRRAGVRETQYF. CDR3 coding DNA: TGTGCCAGCAGCGACCGTCGAGCGGGAGTTAGAGAGACCCAGTACTTC.

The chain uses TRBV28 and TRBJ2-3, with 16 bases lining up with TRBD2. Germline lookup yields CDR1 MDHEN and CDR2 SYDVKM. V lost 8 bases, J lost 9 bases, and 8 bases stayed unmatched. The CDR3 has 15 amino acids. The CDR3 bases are TGTGCCAGCCACCGTGGGACTAGCGGGAGGGGGACGCAGTATTTT. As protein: CASHRGTSGRGTQYF.

The DNA of the CDR3 is TGTGCCAGCTCACCGGGGACTAGCGGATTCAATGAGCAGTTCTTC. Translating it yields CASSPGTSGFNEQFF. The V and J genes are TRBV18 and TRBJ2-1, with 11 bases aligning to TRBD2. The germline V gene has CDR1 KGHSH and CDR2 LQKENI. CDR3 size: 15 residues. V was pared by 3 bases and J by 6 bases, with 4 bases of the junction left unmatched.

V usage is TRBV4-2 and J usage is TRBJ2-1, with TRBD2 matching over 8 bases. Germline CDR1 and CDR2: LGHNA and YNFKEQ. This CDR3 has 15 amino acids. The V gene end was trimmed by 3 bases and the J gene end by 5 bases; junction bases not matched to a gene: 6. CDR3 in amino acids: CASSQHREGDNEQFF. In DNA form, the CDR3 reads TGTGCCAGCAGCCAGCACCGGGAGGGGGACAATGAGCAGTTCTTC.

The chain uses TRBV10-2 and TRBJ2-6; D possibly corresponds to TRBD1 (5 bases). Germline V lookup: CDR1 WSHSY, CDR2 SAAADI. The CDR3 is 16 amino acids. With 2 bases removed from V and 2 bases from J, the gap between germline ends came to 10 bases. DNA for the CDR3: TGCGCCAGCAGTGAGCTCAGGGATGCTGGGGCCAACGTCCTGACTTTC. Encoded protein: CASSELRDAGANVLTF.